These 6 T cell receptor beta chains originate from one sample sequenced in a study of CD8+CD57+ T cells in acquired aplastic anemia. Using genomic DNA as the template, TCR beta VDJ and CDR3 profiling was carried out. TCRdb passed the reads through MiXCR, listing each CDR3 protein once. The profile shows hundreds of thousands of distinct CDR3 sequences, under 65% of them singletons. Patients chosen for sequencing had shown CD8+CD57+ cell expansion by flow cytometry. Sequencing was done on a sample of sorted CD4+, CD8+, or CD8+CD57+ T cells (not recorded which) from PBMCs. The receptor set was obtained from a human donor with aplastic anemia.

The rearrangement links TRBV2 to TRBJ1-1; TRBD1 matches at 8 bases. This CDR3 contains 14 residues. J was trimmed by 1 base and V by 6 bases; bases with no gene match: 4. The germline V gene encodes CDR1 SNHLY and CDR2 FYNNEI. In nucleotides, the CDR3 is TGTGCCAGCAGGGCCGGGACAGGGAACACTGAAGCTTTCTTT. The encoded protein is CASRAGTGNTEAFF.

V gene TRBV5-1 combines with J gene TRBJ2-2; unclear D gene. The CDR3 loop spans 11 amino acids. V was clipped by 6 bases and J by 3 bases, with 3 bases between them. Per the germline V gene, CDR1 is SGHRS and CDR2 is YFSETQ. The CDR3 nucleotides are TGCGCCAGCACCCACACCGGGGAGCTGTTTTTT. Its translation: CASTHTGELFF.

CDR3 loop: CSARDQIDGYTF. Here the CDR3 DNA reads TGCAGTGCTAGAGATCAGATAGATGGCTACACCTTC. The gene calls are TRBV20-1 and TRBJ1-2; no clear D gene. There are 12 residues in the CDR3. The germline V and J ends were trimmed by 0 bases and 6 bases, with 8 bases remaining between them. CDR1 and CDR2 (germline): DFQATT, SNEGSKA (reference sequence).

The table lists this clonotype with many counts. The chain joins TRBV6-1 to TRBJ1-1; 9 nucleotides line up with TRBD1. Germline CDR1 reads MNHNS; CDR2 reads SASEGT. The CDR3 loop spans 16 amino acids. The J segment lost 3 bases and the V segment lost 2 bases, leaving 7 bases of the junction unmatched. CDR3 region: CASSELVRTGDTEAFF. Written as DNA, the CDR3 is TGTGCCAGCAGTGAATTAGTCCGGACAGGGGACACTGAAGCTTTCTTT.

The chain combines TRBV6-5 with TRBJ2-3, with D possibly TRBD1 on 5 matching bases. Trimming cost V 6 bases and J 5 bases, with 9 bases left between them. The CDR3 sequence is 12 residues long. Germline lookup yields CDR1 MNHEY and CDR2 SVGAGI. CDR3 loop: CASSHDRDTQYF. The CDR3 coding sequence is TGTGCCAGCAGCCATGACAGAGATACGCAGTATTTT.

The chain couples TRBV10-3 to TRBJ2-5; D is unclear. The CDR3 is 12 amino acids. Per the germline V gene, CDR1 is ENHRY and CDR2 is SYGVKD. The ends were cut back, 3 bases at V and 5 bases at J, with 7 bases in the middle. DNA for the CDR3: TGTGCCATCAGTGATCTCGGGGAGACCCAGTACTTC. It is translated as CAISDLGETQYF.